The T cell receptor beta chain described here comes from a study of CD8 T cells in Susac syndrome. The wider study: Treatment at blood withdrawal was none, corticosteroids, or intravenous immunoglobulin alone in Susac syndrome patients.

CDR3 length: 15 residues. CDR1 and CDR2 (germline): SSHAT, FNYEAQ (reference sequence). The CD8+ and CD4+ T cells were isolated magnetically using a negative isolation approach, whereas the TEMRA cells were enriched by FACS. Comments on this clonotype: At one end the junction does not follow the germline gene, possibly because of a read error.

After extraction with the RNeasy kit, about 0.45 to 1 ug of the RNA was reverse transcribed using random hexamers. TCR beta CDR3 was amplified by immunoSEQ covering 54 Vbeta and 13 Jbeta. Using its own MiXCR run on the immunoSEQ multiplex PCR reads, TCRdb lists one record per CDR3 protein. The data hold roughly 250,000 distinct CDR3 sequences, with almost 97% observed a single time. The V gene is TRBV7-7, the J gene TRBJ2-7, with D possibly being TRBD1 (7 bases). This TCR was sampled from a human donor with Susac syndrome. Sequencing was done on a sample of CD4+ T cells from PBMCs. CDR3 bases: TGTGCTAGCAGCCTAGGAGGGACAGCTTCCTACGAGCAGTACTTC. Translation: CASSLGGTASYEQYF.